This is a list of T cell receptor beta chains from one sample in a study of identical twins. TCRdb re-called the 5' RACE reads through MiXCR, storing one row per CDR3 protein. The table has 430,000 or so distinct CDR3 sequences, 20% to 25% seen once. This sample also appeared in a second study, on T cells expressing NK-cell markers.

Source material: CD4+ T cells sorted from blood. The receptors stem from a woman in her late teens or twenties in good health. Both conserved end residues are part of each CDR3. A D gene is named only where the DNA matches it firmly. Clone size appears in some rows only: once, few, many, or a class for an expanded clone.

v_call: TRBV12-3/TRBV12-4
cdr3_length: 13
j_call: TRBJ2-5
clone_size: few
d_call: TRBD2
cdr3_nt: TGTGCCAGCACCATAGCGGGAGAGGAGACCCAGTACTTC
cdr3_aa: CASTIAGEETQYF

v_call: TRBV10-3
cdr3_length: 11
j_call: TRBJ1-1
clone_size: few
d_call: .
cdr3_nt: TGTGCCATCAGGGGGACCACTGAAGCTTTCTTT
cdr3_aa: CAIRGTTEAFF

v_call: TRBV5-1
cdr3_length: 14
j_call: TRBJ2-2
clone_size: .
d_call: TRBD1
cdr3_nt: TGCGCCAGCAGGGACAGGGATTCCACCGGGGAGCTGTTTTTT
cdr3_aa: CASRDRDSTGELFF

v_call: TRBV2
cdr3_length: 14
j_call: TRBJ2-2
clone_size: .
d_call: TRBD1
cdr3_nt: TGTGCCAGCTTCGACAGGGCGAACACCGGGGAGCTGTTTTTT
cdr3_aa: CASFDRANTGELFF

v_call: TRBV5-1
cdr3_length: 13
j_call: TRBJ2-7
clone_size: few
d_call: .
cdr3_nt: TGCGCCAGCAGCGGTGTACTTTCCAAGGAGCAGTACTTC
cdr3_aa: CASSGVLSKEQYF

v_call: TRBV11-2
cdr3_length: 12
j_call: TRBJ2-1
clone_size: few
d_call: .
cdr3_nt: TGTGCCAGCAGCTCCTCCAGTCCTGAGCAGTTCTTC
cdr3_aa: CASSSSSPEQFF

v_call: TRBV10-3
cdr3_length: 13
j_call: TRBJ1-2
clone_size: few
d_call: TRBD1
cdr3_nt: TGTGCCATCAGTAAGGACAGGGACTATGGCTACACCTTC
cdr3_aa: CAISKDRDYGYTF

v_call: TRBV2
cdr3_length: 13
j_call: TRBJ2-1
clone_size: few
d_call: .
cdr3_nt: TGTGCCAGCAGTGAGGACAGTTTCAATGAGCAGTTCTTC
cdr3_aa: CASSEDSFNEQFF

v_call: TRBV5-1
cdr3_length: 17
j_call: TRBJ1-1
clone_size: few
d_call: .
cdr3_nt: TGCGCCAGCAGCTTGGCGGAACTCGGGACCCTGGGGACTGAAGCTTTCTTT
cdr3_aa: CASSLAELGTLGTEAFF

v_call: TRBV24-1
cdr3_length: 17
j_call: TRBJ2-5
clone_size: .
d_call: TRBD1
cdr3_nt: TGTGCCACCAGTGATTCCGGACAGGGGAGGGGGCAAGAGACCCAGTACTTC
cdr3_aa: CATSDSGQGRGQETQYF

v_call: TRBV27
cdr3_length: 13
j_call: TRBJ2-3
clone_size: few
d_call: TRBD1
cdr3_nt: TGTGCCAGCAGGGACAGGGCGTCAGATACGCAGTATTTT
cdr3_aa: CASRDRASDTQYF

v_call: TRBV6-7
cdr3_length: 15
j_call: TRBJ2-2
clone_size: few
d_call: .
cdr3_nt: TGTGCCAGCAGTTCGGCCGTCGGGGACACCGGGGAGCTGTTTTTT
cdr3_aa: CASSSAVGDTGELFF

v_call: TRBV4-1
cdr3_length: 16
j_call: TRBJ1-2
clone_size: .
d_call: TRBD1
cdr3_nt: TGCGCCAGCAGCCAAGATCAAACAGGGGCCAACTATGGCTACACCTTC
cdr3_aa: CASSQDQTGANYGYTF

v_call: TRBV10-3
cdr3_length: 15
j_call: TRBJ2-6
clone_size: few
d_call: .
cdr3_nt: TGTGCCACCCGTGGAGTCATCTCTGGGGCCAACGTCCTGACTTTC
cdr3_aa: CATRGVISGANVLTF

v_call: TRBV2
cdr3_length: 12
j_call: TRBJ1-1
clone_size: .
d_call: .
cdr3_nt: TGTGCCAGCAGTGAACGGGGAGTAGAAGCTTTCTTT
cdr3_aa: CASSERGVEAFF

v_call: TRBV10-3
cdr3_length: 17
j_call: TRBJ2-6
clone_size: few
d_call: TRBD1
cdr3_nt: TGTGCCATCAGTGCCGGGACAGGGAAGACTGGGGCCAACGTCCTGACTTTC
cdr3_aa: CAISAGTGKTGANVLTF

v_call: TRBV12-3/TRBV12-4
cdr3_length: 14
j_call: TRBJ1-1
clone_size: .
d_call: TRBD1
cdr3_nt: TGTGCCAGCAGTCAGACAGGGGATGACACTGAAGCTTTCTTT
cdr3_aa: CASSQTGDDTEAFF

v_call: TRBV7-2
cdr3_length: 12
j_call: TRBJ2-1
clone_size: .
d_call: .
cdr3_nt: TGTGCCAGCAGCCCTCTTAGCAATGAGCAGTTCTTC
cdr3_aa: CASSPLSNEQFF

v_call: TRBV9
cdr3_length: 14
j_call: TRBJ2-3
clone_size: .
d_call: .
cdr3_nt: TGTGCCAGCAACTTACATAGCCCCGCTGATACGCAGTATTTT
cdr3_aa: CASNLHSPADTQYF

v_call: TRBV7-9
cdr3_length: 14
j_call: TRBJ2-5
clone_size: few
d_call: .
cdr3_nt: TGTGCCAGCAGGCTTGGGTCGCCAGGAGAGACCCAGTACTTC
cdr3_aa: CASRLGSPGETQYF

v_call: TRBV5-1
cdr3_length: 13
j_call: TRBJ2-5
clone_size: few
d_call: .
cdr3_nt: TGCGCCAGCAGCGCTCTGCTTCAAGAGACCCAGTACTTC
cdr3_aa: CASSALLQETQYF

v_call: TRBV20-1
cdr3_length: 14
j_call: TRBJ2-7
clone_size: few
d_call: .
cdr3_nt: TGCAGTGCCCTGCTTGGCAGGGTCCCCTACGAGCAGTACTTC
cdr3_aa: CSALLGRVPYEQYF

v_call: TRBV5-1
cdr3_length: 14
j_call: TRBJ2-7
clone_size: .
d_call: .
cdr3_nt: TGCGCCAGCAGCTTGGTCGACAAGTCCTACGAGCAGTACTTC
cdr3_aa: CASSLVDKSYEQYF

v_call: TRBV29-1
cdr3_length: 13
j_call: TRBJ2-7
clone_size: .
d_call: TRBD1
cdr3_nt: TGCACCACCCGAGGGGGCTTCTCCTACGAGCAGTACTTC
cdr3_aa: CTTRGGFSYEQYF

v_call: TRBV20-1
cdr3_length: 15
j_call: TRBJ2-1
clone_size: .
d_call: TRBD2
cdr3_nt: TGCAGTGCTAGTAAGGGACTAGCAAGCTACAATGAGCAGTTCTTC
cdr3_aa: CSASKGLASYNEQFF

v_call: TRBV28
cdr3_length: 16
j_call: TRBJ2-7
clone_size: .
d_call: TRBD1
cdr3_nt: TGTGCCAGCGGATTACCAGGGACAGGGACCCCCTACGAGCAGTACTTC
cdr3_aa: CASGLPGTGTPYEQYF

v_call: TRBV5-1
cdr3_length: 15
j_call: TRBJ2-5
clone_size: .
d_call: TRBD2
cdr3_nt: TGCGCCAGCAGCTTTCTAGCGGGGGGAGGAGAGACCCAGTACTTC
cdr3_aa: CASSFLAGGGETQYF

v_call: TRBV29-1
cdr3_length: 12
j_call: TRBJ2-5
clone_size: .
d_call: TRBD2
cdr3_nt: TGCAGCGCGTCAGCGGGGAGAGAGACCCAGTACTTC
cdr3_aa: CSASAGRETQYF

v_call: TRBV6-5
cdr3_length: 15
j_call: TRBJ2-1
clone_size: few
d_call: .
cdr3_nt: TGTGCCAGCAGTTACCAACCACAGGGATACAATGAGCAGTTCTTC
cdr3_aa: CASSYQPQGYNEQFF

v_call: TRBV10-3
cdr3_length: 16
j_call: TRBJ2-1
clone_size: .
d_call: TRBD2
cdr3_nt: TGTGCCATCAGTGGAGAGCTAGCGGGAGGTCGGAATGAGCAGTTCTTC
cdr3_aa: CAISGELAGGRNEQFF

v_call: TRBV6-2/TRBV6-3
cdr3_length: 15
j_call: TRBJ2-7
clone_size: .
d_call: TRBD2
cdr3_nt: TGTGCCAGCAGTCGAACTAGCGGGAGTATCTACGAGCAGTACTTC
cdr3_aa: CASSRTSGSIYEQYF

v_call: TRBV3-1
cdr3_length: 14
j_call: TRBJ2-1
clone_size: few
d_call: .
cdr3_nt: TGTGCCAGCAGCCTTCGAATTAGTGATTATGAGCAGTTCTTC
cdr3_aa: CASSLRISDYEQFF

v_call: TRBV20-1
cdr3_length: 13
j_call: TRBJ1-2
clone_size: .
d_call: .
cdr3_nt: TGCAGTGCCACCGGTGGTTTTAACTATGGCTACACCTTC
cdr3_aa: CSATGGFNYGYTF

v_call: TRBV29-1
cdr3_length: 12
j_call: TRBJ2-5
clone_size: .
d_call: .
cdr3_nt: TGCAGCGTTGTGGGCCCCGGGGAGACCCAGTACTTC
cdr3_aa: CSVVGPGETQYF

v_call: TRBV20-1
cdr3_length: 16
j_call: TRBJ2-1
clone_size: few
d_call: TRBD2
cdr3_nt: TGCAGTGCTAGCCCCACTAGCGGGAGGGATAGGGATGAGCAGTTCTTC
cdr3_aa: CSASPTSGRDRDEQFF

v_call: TRBV6-5
cdr3_length: 19
j_call: TRBJ1-2
clone_size: .
d_call: TRBD1
cdr3_nt: TGTGCCAGCAGTTACCCTCTGGGGACAGGGGGCGTCTCGAACTATGGCTACACCTTC
cdr3_aa: CASSYPLGTGGVSNYGYTF

v_call: TRBV20-1
cdr3_length: 14
j_call: TRBJ2-1
clone_size: few
d_call: .
cdr3_nt: TGCAGTGCTAGATCCGGACTCGGGACCAATGAGCAGTTCTTC
cdr3_aa: CSARSGLGTNEQFF

v_call: TRBV10-3
cdr3_length: 15
j_call: TRBJ2-1
clone_size: few
d_call: .
cdr3_nt: TGTGCCATCAGTGAGTCGCCGGGAGTAAACAATGAGCAGTTCTTC
cdr3_aa: CAISESPGVNNEQFF

v_call: TRBV6-6
cdr3_length: 11
j_call: TRBJ2-7
clone_size: .
d_call: .
cdr3_nt: TGTGCCAGCTCTAAAGGGGGGGACCAGTACTTC
cdr3_aa: CASSKGGDQYF

v_call: TRBV12-3/TRBV12-4
cdr3_length: 12
j_call: TRBJ2-5
clone_size: .
d_call: .
cdr3_nt: TGTGCCAGCAGACCCTACGGCGGGACCCAGTACTTC
cdr3_aa: CASRPYGGTQYF

v_call: TRBV5-1
cdr3_length: 15
j_call: TRBJ2-1
clone_size: few
d_call: TRBD2
cdr3_nt: TGCGCCAGCTTTCGGGGAGCGGGAGTATACAATGAGCAGTTCTTC
cdr3_aa: CASFRGAGVYNEQFF

v_call: TRBV10-3
cdr3_length: 15
j_call: TRBJ2-2
clone_size: .
d_call: .
cdr3_nt: TGTGCCATCAACAACCGGGACTTTAACACCGGGGAGCTGTTTTTT
cdr3_aa: CAINNRDFNTGELFF

v_call: TRBV20-1
cdr3_length: 16
j_call: TRBJ2-5
clone_size: .
d_call: .
cdr3_nt: TGCAGTGCTAGTTTCCATCTGGGCCAAGGGGGGGAGACCCAGTACTTC
cdr3_aa: CSASFHLGQGGETQYF

v_call: TRBV20-1
cdr3_length: 15
j_call: TRBJ2-7
clone_size: .
d_call: .
cdr3_nt: TGCAGTGCTAGAGTGGGGACCCGGAGACCCTACGAGCAGTACTTC
cdr3_aa: CSARVGTRRPYEQYF

v_call: TRBV6-5
cdr3_length: 14
j_call: TRBJ2-7
clone_size: many
d_call: .
cdr3_nt: TGTGCCAGCAGTTACGTAAGGGACGGCTACGAGCAGTACTTC
cdr3_aa: CASSYVRDGYEQYF

v_call: TRBV5-1
cdr3_length: 14
j_call: TRBJ2-3
clone_size: .
d_call: .
cdr3_nt: TGCGCCAGCAGCTTGGGCGACGGGTCAGATACGCAGTATTTT
cdr3_aa: CASSLGDGSDTQYF

v_call: TRBV7-8
cdr3_length: 12
j_call: TRBJ2-1
clone_size: .
d_call: .
cdr3_nt: TGTGCCAGCAGCCTTCGACAGGGCGGGAAGTTCTTC
cdr3_aa: CASSLRQGGKFF

v_call: TRBV7-3
cdr3_length: 14
j_call: TRBJ2-7
clone_size: few
d_call: TRBD2
cdr3_nt: TGTGCCAGCAGCCCTCGCGGGGGTACCTACGAGCAGTACTTC
cdr3_aa: CASSPRGGTYEQYF

v_call: TRBV6-1
cdr3_length: 13
j_call: TRBJ1-5
clone_size: .
d_call: .
cdr3_nt: TGTGCCACAATCCAAGAGGGCAATCAGCCCCAGCATTTT
cdr3_aa: CATIQEGNQPQHF

v_call: TRBV12-3/TRBV12-4
cdr3_length: 12
j_call: TRBJ2-7
clone_size: .
d_call: .
cdr3_nt: TGTGCCTCCAGGGCGGGTTCGGTCGAGCAGTACTTC
cdr3_aa: CASRAGSVEQYF

v_call: TRBV5-1
cdr3_length: 14
j_call: TRBJ2-1
clone_size: .
d_call: .
cdr3_nt: TGCGCCAGCAGCTTTATCATCTCCTACAATGAGCAGTTCTTC
cdr3_aa: CASSFIISYNEQFF

v_call: TRBV5-4
cdr3_length: 16
j_call: TRBJ2-6
clone_size: few
d_call: .
cdr3_nt: TGTGCCAGCACCCCTTTAAGGGGCGCTGGGGCCAACGTCCTGACTTTC
cdr3_aa: CASTPLRGAGANVLTF

v_call: TRBV24-1
cdr3_length: 11
j_call: TRBJ1-1
clone_size: .
d_call: .
cdr3_nt: TGTGCCACCAGCTTCACAACTGAAGCTTTCTTT
cdr3_aa: CATSFTTEAFF

v_call: TRBV7-2
cdr3_length: 14
j_call: TRBJ1-2
clone_size: .
d_call: TRBD1
cdr3_nt: TGTGCCAGCAGCTTAGAACGGACAGGATATGGCTACACCTTC
cdr3_aa: CASSLERTGYGYTF

v_call: TRBV20-1
cdr3_length: 15
j_call: TRBJ2-3
clone_size: .
d_call: TRBD1
cdr3_nt: TGCAGTGCTAGCGGGACAGGGGGCGTCGCAGATACGCAGTATTTT
cdr3_aa: CSASGTGGVADTQYF

v_call: TRBV2
cdr3_length: 13
j_call: TRBJ1-2
clone_size: few
d_call: .
cdr3_nt: TGTGCCAGCAGTGAACGGCATCTCTATGGCTACACCTTC
cdr3_aa: CASSERHLYGYTF

v_call: TRBV20-1
cdr3_length: 16
j_call: TRBJ2-1
clone_size: .
d_call: TRBD2
cdr3_nt: TGCAGTGCTAGAGATGGGAGTAGCGGGAGAGGCAATGAGCAGTTCTTC
cdr3_aa: CSARDGSSGRGNEQFF